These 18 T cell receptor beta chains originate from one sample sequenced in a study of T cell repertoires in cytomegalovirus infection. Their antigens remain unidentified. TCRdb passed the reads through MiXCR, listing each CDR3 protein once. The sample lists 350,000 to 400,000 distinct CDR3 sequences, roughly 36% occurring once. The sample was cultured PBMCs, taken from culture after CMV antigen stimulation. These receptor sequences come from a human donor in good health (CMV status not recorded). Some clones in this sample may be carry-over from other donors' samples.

DNA of the CDR3: TGTGCCAGCAGCTCGCTATTGGACACCGGGGAGCTGTTTTTT. Translation: CASSSLLDTGELFF. The chain combines TRBV7-8 with TRBJ2-2; D not resolved. The V end was cut by 4 bases, the J end by 3 bases, with 9 bases between. The CDR3 contains 14 residues. In germline, CDR1 is SGHVS, CDR2 FQNEAQ. Full variable domain (missing parts from reference TRBV7-8 and TRBJ2-2): GAGVSQSPRYKVAKRGQDVALRCDPISGHVSLFWYQQALGQGPEFLTYFQNEAQLDKSGLPSDRFFAERPEGSVSTLKIQRTQQEDSAVYLCASSSLLDTGELFFGEGSRLTVL.

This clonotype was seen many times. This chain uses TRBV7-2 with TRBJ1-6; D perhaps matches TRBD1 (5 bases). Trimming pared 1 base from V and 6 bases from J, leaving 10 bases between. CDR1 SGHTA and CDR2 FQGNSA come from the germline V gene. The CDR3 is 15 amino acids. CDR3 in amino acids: CASSLGQGVNSPLHF. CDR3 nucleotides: TGTGCCAGCAGCTTAGGGCAGGGAGTTAATTCACCCCTCCACTTT.

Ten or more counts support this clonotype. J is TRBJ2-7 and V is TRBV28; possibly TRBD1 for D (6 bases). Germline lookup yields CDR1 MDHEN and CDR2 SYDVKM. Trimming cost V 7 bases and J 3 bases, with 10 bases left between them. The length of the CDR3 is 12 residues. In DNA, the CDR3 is TGTGCCAGCAAGGCAGGGGTCTACGAGCAGTACTTC. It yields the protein CASKAGVYEQYF.

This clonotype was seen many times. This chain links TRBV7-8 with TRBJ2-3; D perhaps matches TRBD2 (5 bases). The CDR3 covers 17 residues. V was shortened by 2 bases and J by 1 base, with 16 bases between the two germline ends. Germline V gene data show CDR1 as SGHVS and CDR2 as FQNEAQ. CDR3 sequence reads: CASSLSSGLRGTDTQYF. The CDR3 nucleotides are TGTGCCAGCAGCTTAAGTTCGGGGTTGCGGGGCACAGATACGCAGTATTTT. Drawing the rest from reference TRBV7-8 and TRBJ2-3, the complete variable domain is GAGVSQSPRYKVAKRGQDVALRCDPISGHVSLFWYQQALGQGPEFLTYFQNEAQLDKSGLPSDRFFAERPEGSVSTLKIQRTQQEDSAVYLCASSLSSGLRGTDTQYFGPGTRLTVL.

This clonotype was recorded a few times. The chain's CDR3 is CASSPGPALAGFTYEQYF. Here the CDR3 DNA reads TGCGCCAGCAGTCCCGGACCCGCGCTAGCGGGATTCACCTACGAGCAGTACTTC. The V and J genes are TRBV4-1 and TRBJ2-7; 9 nucleotides line up with TRBD2. CDR3 length equals 18 residues. Trimming took 6 bases from V and 2 from J; bases not matched to a gene: 17. Germline CDR1 is MGHRA and CDR2 is YSYEKL.

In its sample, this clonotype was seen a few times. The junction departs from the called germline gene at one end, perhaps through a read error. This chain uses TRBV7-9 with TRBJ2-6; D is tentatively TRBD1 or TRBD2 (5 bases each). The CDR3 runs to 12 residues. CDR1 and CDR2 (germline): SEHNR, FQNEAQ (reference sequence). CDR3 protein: CSVGPRANVLTF. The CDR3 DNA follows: TGCTCTGTGGGACCCCGGGCCAACGTCCTGACTTTC.

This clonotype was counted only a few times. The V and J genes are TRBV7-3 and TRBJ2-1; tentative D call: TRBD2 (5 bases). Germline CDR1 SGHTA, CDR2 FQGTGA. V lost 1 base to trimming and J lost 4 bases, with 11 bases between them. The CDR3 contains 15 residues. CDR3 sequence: CASSLRSGPYNEQFF. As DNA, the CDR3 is TGTGCCAGCAGCTTAAGAAGCGGACCTTACAATGAGCAGTTCTTC.

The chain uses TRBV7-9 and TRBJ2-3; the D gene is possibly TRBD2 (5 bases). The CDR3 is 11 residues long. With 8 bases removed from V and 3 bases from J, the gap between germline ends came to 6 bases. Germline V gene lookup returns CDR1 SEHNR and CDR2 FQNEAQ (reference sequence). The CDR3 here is CASQRTDTQYF. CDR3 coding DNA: TGTGCCAGCCAGCGGACAGATACGCAGTATTTT.

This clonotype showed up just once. Here the CDR3 reads CSARDVVGRGETQYF. CDR3 sequence (DNA): TGCAGTGCTAGAGATGTTGTCGGGAGAGGAGAGACCCAGTACTTC. This chain connects TRBV20-1 to TRBJ2-5; TRBD2 might be the D (6 bases). The CDR3 loop spans 15 amino acids. Germline CDR1 reads DFQATT; CDR2 reads SNEGSKA (reference sequence). Trimming took off 0 bases at V and 4 bases at J, with 15 bases between the two ends.

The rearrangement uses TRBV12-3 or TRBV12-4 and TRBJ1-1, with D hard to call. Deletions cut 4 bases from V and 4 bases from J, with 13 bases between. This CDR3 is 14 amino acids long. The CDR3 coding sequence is TGTGCCAGCAGTTCCAACAGTTTAGGCACTGAAGCTTTCTTT. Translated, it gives CASSSNSLGTEAFF.

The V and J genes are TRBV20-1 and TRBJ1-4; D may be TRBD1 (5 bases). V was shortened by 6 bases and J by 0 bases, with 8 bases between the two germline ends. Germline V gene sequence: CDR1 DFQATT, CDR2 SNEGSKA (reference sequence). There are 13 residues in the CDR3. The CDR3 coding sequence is TGCAGTGCCCCGACAGCAACTAATGAAAAACTGTTTTTT. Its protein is CSAPTATNEKLFF.

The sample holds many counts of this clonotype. In DNA form, the CDR3 reads TGTGCCAGCAGCTTAGGAAGAATTATGAACACTGAAGCTTTCTTT. This codes for CASSLGRIMNTEAFF. This chain joins TRBV7-2 and TRBJ1-1; the D is unclear. Trimming removed 1 base at V and 0 bases at J, with 9 bases between. This CDR3 comprises 15 residues. Germline lookup yields CDR1 SGHTA and CDR2 FQGNSA.

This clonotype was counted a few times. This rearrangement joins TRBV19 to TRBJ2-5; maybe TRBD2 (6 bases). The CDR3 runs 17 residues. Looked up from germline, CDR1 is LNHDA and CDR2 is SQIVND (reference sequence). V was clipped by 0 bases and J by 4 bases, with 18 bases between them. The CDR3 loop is CASSIDLGVGRGETQYF. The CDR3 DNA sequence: TGTGCCAGTAGTATAGATCTAGGAGTAGGGCGGGGAGAGACCCAGTACTTC.

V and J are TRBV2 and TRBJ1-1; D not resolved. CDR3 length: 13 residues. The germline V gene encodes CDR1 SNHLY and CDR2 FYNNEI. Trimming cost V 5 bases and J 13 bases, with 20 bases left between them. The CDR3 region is CASSPRTDRWGFF. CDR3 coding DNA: TGTGCCAGCAGTCCGAGGACTGATCGGTGGGGTTTCTTT.

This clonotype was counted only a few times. CDR3 amino acids: CASSQDIPAGANSYNEQFF. The CDR3 DNA is TGCGCCAGCAGCCAAGATATCCCAGCGGGAGCGAACTCCTACAATGAGCAGTTCTTC. The J gene is TRBJ2-1, the V gene TRBV4-1, with 8 bases lining up with TRBD2. CDR1 MGHRA and CDR2 YSYEKL come from the germline V gene. The CDR3 is 19 amino acids. The V gene end was trimmed by 0 bases and the J gene end by 0 bases; junction bases not matched to a gene: 10.

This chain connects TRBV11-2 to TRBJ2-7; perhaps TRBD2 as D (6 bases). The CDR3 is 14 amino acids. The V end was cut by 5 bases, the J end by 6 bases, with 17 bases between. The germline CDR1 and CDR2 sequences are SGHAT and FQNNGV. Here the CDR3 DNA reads TGTGCCAGCAGCCACGGACTATTCCTAAGCGAGCAGTACGTC. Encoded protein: CASSHGLFLSEQYV.

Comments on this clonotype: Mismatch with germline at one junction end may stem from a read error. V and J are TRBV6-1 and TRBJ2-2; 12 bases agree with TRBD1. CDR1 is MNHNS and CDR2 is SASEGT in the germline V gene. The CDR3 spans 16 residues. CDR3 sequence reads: CASREAGTGGVGELFF. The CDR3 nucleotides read TGTGCCAGCAGGGAAGCCGGGACAGGGGGCGTCGGGGAGCTGTTTTTT.

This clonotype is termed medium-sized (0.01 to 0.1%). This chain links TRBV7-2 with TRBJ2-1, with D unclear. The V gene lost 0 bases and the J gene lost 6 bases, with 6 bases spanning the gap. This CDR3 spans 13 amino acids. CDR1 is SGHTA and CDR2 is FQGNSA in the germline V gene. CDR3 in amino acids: CASSLAGSNEQFF. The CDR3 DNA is TGTGCCAGCAGCTTAGCAGGTAGCAATGAGCAGTTCTTC.